These T cell receptor beta chains were read from a single sample in a study of early T cells in non-severe SARS-CoV-2 infection. TCRdb ran MiXCR on the 5' RACE reads and lists one entry per CDR3 protein. Among roughly 61,000 distinct CDR3 sequences listed, roughly 10% were seen once. Specimen: whole blood. Receptors originate from an adult who was a healthcare worker with PCR-confirmed SARS-CoV-2 infection or an uninfected control (not recorded which). CDR3s include the opening cysteine and the closing phenylalanine or tryptophan. The D gene is left open where the match is weak. Clone size is stated in some rows and not others, as once, few, many or a class when expanded.

>TRBJ2-3|many|16|TRBV25-1|TRBD1
TGTGCCAGCAGTGAAGTTCGGGGACAGGGGGCAGATACGCAGTATTTT
CASSEVRGQGADTQYF
>TRBJ1-6|many|12|TRBV7-2|-
TGTGCCAGCAGCTTCCCCGGACAGACCCTCCACTTT
CASSFPGQTLHF
>TRBJ2-4|few|14|TRBV6-2/TRBV6-3|TRBD1
TGTGCCAGCAGCCCCGGACAGGGCAAAAACATTCAGTACTTC
CASSPGQGKNIQYF
>TRBJ1-2|many|14|TRBV7-2|TRBD1
TGTGCCAGCGGGGACCGACAGGGACTCTATGGCTACACCTTC
CASGDRQGLYGYTF
>TRBJ2-2|many|15|TRBV6-5|-
TGTGCCAGCAGTACCCTCGGGGGGCATACCGGGGAGCTGTTTTTT
CASSTLGGHTGELFF
>TRBJ1-2|many|15|TRBV5-1|-
TGCGCCAGCAGCTTGGGGCCGGGATCCGACTATGGCTACACCTTC
CASSLGPGSDYGYTF
>TRBJ2-7|-|13|TRBV24-1|-
TGTGCCCCCGCGGGACGACCGACCTACGAGCAGTACTTC
CAPAGRPTYEQYF
>TRBJ2-7|many|15|TRBV3-1|-
TGTGCCAGCAGCCACGCAGACAGACGCCCCTACGAGCAGTACTTC
CASSHADRRPYEQYF
>TRBJ1-5|many|14|TRBV19|-
TGTGCCAGTAGTATGGACAGCAGGGATCAGCCCCAGCATTTT
CASSMDSRDQPQHF
>TRBJ1-4|-|12|TRBV30|TRBD1
TGTGCCTGTGAGACAGGGAACGAAAAACTGTTTTTT
CACETGNEKLFF
>TRBJ2-7|few|16|TRBV7-2|TRBD2
TGTGCCAGCAGTCTAGCGGGAGGAAGCCCCTCCTACGAGCAGTACTTC
CASSLAGGSPSYEQYF
>TRBJ1-6|few|14|TRBV7-6|TRBD1
TGTGCCAGCAGCTTTGGACAGGGGAGTTCACCCCTCCACTTT
CASSFGQGSSPLHF
>TRBJ2-7|many|15|TRBV20-1|TRBD2
TGCAGTGCTAGAATACTAGCGGGTCAATTCTACGAGCAGTACTTC
CSARILAGQFYEQYF